The present entry profiles one T cell receptor beta chain with its context. No antigen is known for it. This specimen comes from a study of blood T cells in healthy people across ages. Study-wide findings and caveats: Age brought a roughly linear fall in TCR beta diversity measured per million T cells. Relative to aged donors, long-lived donors carried more naive CD4+ cells and displayed higher diversity.

This CDR3 spans 14 amino acids. Looked up from germline, CDR1 is SQVTM and CDR2 is ANQGSEA. With a J-beta primer mix and a sample-barcoded 5' primer, a second PCR ran roughly 7 to 11 cycles. No fewer than 2.5 million CDR3-containing paired-end reads came from each sample. From the 5' RACE reads, TCRdb called clonotypes with MiXCR, one entry per CDR3 protein. The data show approximately 850,000 distinct CDR3 sequences, roughly 64% seen once. The sequenced sample consisted of blood. The sequence came from a man aged 25 to 40 in good health. This chain connects TRBV29-1 to TRBJ2-5, with 9 bases that match TRBD1. The J call may not be correct, given that the DNA end is closer to TRBJ2-7. The CDR3, as DNA: TGCAGCGTTCTTGCAGGGGACAGGGTCAACGAGCAGTACTTC. Translated: CSVLAGDRVNEQYF.